These 4 T cell receptor beta chains were all obtained from the same sample, sequenced in a study of cytomegalovirus exposure and HLA in healthy donors. The PCR had 60 Vbeta and 13 Jbeta primers. Sequenced by immunoSEQ multiplex PCR; TCRdb stores in-frame clones only, minus some. The sample records about 37,000 clones, over 70% being singletons. The sample consisted of PBMCs. The receptors shown here come from a man aged 30 to 39 in good health and CMV-seronegative.

The gene calls are TRBV10-1 and TRBJ1-1, with TRBD1 matching over 7 bases. Germline V gene data show CDR1 as WNHNN and CDR2 as SYGVQD (reference sequence). The CDR3 totals 16 residues. V lost 8 bases, J lost 1 base, and 13 bases stayed unmatched. In DNA form, the CDR3 reads TGCGCCAGCTCCGCGGGAAAGGGGGCGTCGAACACTGAAGCTTTCTTT. Its translation is CASSAGKGASNTEAFF.

This chain connects TRBV4-1 to TRBJ1-4; TRBD1 matches 9 bases. After removal of 6 bases from V and 5 bases from J, the junction contained 7 bases not matched to a gene. Germline loops: CDR1 MGHRA, CDR2 YSYEKL. This CDR3 region has 15 residues. CDR3: CASSLSGTGNEKLFF. The CDR3 DNA sequence: TGCGCCAGCAGTCTTTCCGGGACAGGGAATGAAAAACTGTTTTTT.

The chain links TRBV5-4 to TRBJ1-2; D is possibly TRBD1 (5 bases). V lost 7 bases, J lost 1 base, and 20 bases lay in between. Per the germline V gene, CDR1 is SGHNT and CDR2 is YYREEE (reference sequence). CDR3 length equals 16 residues. For the CDR3, the DNA is TGTGCCAGCGCTCCGGGGGGGACCAATTTTAACTATGGCTACACCTTC. Translation: CASAPGGTNFNYGYTF.

The V and J genes are TRBV2 and TRBJ1-2; 9 bases map to TRBD1. Germline loops: CDR1 SNHLY, CDR2 FYNNEI. This CDR3 has 13 residues. The junction had 3 bases not matched to a gene; V was cut back by 5 bases and J by 5 bases. DNA for the CDR3: TGTGCCAGCAGTCCCGGGACAGGGTATGGCTACACCTTC. It codes for CASSPGTGYGYTF.